This TCR beta chain was recorded in a study of blood T cell repertoires in COVID-19 (dated by TCRdb to the early 2020s). For the study in its entirety: The collaborator samples originated in the United States, Italy and Spain and spanned the acute and convalescent phases of COVID-19. Sample metadata almost always included a de-identified subject ID, COVID-19 status, age in years and sex. The samples were drawn from the first 160 participants of the ongoing ImmuneRACE study and from 950 to 1,500 subjects provided by 6 global collaborators. Where available, HLA class I and class II types were taken from metadata supplied by the sample provider and were not determined by assay-based typing. Subjects who had been exposed to COVID-19, were actively infected with it, or had recovered from it provided the deeply sampled blood TCRbeta repertoires that made up the dataset. A freely available public database, intended as a resource for researchers studying the immune response to SARS-CoV-2, is where the repertoires were released. The material from the prospective study consisted of cDNA or gDNA derived from T cells, B-cell-depleted T cells, or PBMCs. The full study reports these points: Clinical and demographic metadata were provided uncurated, with the amount varying by source and participant.

Worth noting for this clone: The antigen it recognizes is unknown. No base qualities exist here, and no much larger clone lies one base off it.

The germline V gene (reference sequence) specifies SGHNT as CDR1 and YYREEE as CDR2. There are 17 amino acids in the CDR3, from cysteine to phenylalanine inclusive. CDR3 DNA only is kept here, 51 bases in frame from base 1. Compared with germline, V lacks 7 bases and J lacks 5 bases; bases without a gene match: 19. The collaborating institutions used their own protocols to collect whole blood in K2EDTA tubes. For TCRbeta analysis, collaborators shipped samples in one of three forms: frozen whole blood, isolated PBMCs, or DNA extracted from either of those sample types. The immunoSEQ Assay, a bias-controlled multiplex PCR, was used to amplify TCRbeta CDR3 regions from genomic DNA. Under the source paper's analysis protocol: Nucleated cell counts per sample were estimated from amplification of reference gene primers within the assay. To quantify the absolute abundance of each unique TCRbeta CDR3 rearrangement, sequence reads were collapsed and filtered. For each sample, productive Simpson clonality was calculated as the square root of Simpson's diversity index over productive rearrangements. What TCRdb holds here is the immuneACCESS table cut down to in-frame rearrangements. Part of the clones is not present; checked against another copy, under half of the missing clones reflect an unresolved V gene, and the others are unexplained. That table furnishes V, J and clone size, whereas the DNA furnished D and trimming. The sample data list approximately 68,000 clones, and roughly 84% of these were observed just once. The top ten hold 2.5% to 3.5% of the sample.

The sequence was collected from a man between 65 and 85 years old with active or convalescent COVID-19. The sequence links TRBV5-4 to TRBJ2-5; 8 central nucleotides agree with TRBD2. Sequenced sample: peripheral blood. The CDR3 region has the sequence CASGKPSGSRGGETQYF. The nucleotide sequence is TGTGCCAGCGGGAAACCCAGCGGGAGTAGGGGCGGGGAGACCCAGTACTTC.